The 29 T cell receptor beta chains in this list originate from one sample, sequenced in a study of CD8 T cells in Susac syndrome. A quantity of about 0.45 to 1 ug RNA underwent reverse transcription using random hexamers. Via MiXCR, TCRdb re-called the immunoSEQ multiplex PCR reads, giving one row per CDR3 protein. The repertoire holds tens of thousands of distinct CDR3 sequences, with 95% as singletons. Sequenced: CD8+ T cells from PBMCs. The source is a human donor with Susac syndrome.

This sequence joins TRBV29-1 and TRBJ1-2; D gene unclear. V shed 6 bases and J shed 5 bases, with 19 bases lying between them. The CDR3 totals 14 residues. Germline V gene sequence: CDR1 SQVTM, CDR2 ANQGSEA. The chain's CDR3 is CSVRSEEGVYGYTF. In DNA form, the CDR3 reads TGCAGCGTCCGCTCTGAGGAAGGTGTGTATGGCTACACCTTC.

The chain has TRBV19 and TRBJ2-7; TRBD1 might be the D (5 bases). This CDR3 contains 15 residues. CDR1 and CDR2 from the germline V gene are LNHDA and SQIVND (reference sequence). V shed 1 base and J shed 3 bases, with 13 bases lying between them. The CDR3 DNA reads TGTGCCAGTAGTATAGCAATGGGGCCGATCTACGAGCAGTACTTC. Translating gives CASSIAMGPIYEQYF.

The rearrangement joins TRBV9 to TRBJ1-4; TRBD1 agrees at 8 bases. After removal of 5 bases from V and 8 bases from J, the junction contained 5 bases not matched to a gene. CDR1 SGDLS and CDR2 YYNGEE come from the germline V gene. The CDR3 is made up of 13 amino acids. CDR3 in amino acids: CASSGQGYEKLFF. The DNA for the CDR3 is TGTGCCAGCAGTGGACAGGGATACGAAAAACTGTTTTTT.

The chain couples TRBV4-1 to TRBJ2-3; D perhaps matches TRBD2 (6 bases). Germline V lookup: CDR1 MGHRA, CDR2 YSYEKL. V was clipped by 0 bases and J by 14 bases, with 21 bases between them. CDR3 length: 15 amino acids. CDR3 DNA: TGCGCCAGCAGCCAAGAGCTTGGAGGGGTGGAGGCGCGGTATTTT. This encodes CASSQELGGVEARYF.

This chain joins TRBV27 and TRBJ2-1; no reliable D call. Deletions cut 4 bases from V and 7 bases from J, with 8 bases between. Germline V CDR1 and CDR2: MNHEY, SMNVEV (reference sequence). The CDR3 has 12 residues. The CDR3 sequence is CASSWPGNEQFF. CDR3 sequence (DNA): TGTGCCAGCAGTTGGCCCGGGAATGAGCAGTTCTTC.

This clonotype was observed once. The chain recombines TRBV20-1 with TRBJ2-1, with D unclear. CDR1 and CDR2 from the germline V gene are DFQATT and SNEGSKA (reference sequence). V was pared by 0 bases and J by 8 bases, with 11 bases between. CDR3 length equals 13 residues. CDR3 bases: TGCAGTGCTAGAGAAGTCCAGACGGATGAGCAGTTCTTC. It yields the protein CSAREVQTDEQFF.

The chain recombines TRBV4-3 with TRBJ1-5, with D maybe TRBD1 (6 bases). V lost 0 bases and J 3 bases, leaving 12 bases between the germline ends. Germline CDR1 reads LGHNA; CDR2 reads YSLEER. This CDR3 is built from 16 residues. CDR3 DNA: TGCGCCAGCAGCCAAGATTCCGGGGGCCACAATCAGCCCCAGCATTTT. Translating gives CASSQDSGGHNQPQHF.

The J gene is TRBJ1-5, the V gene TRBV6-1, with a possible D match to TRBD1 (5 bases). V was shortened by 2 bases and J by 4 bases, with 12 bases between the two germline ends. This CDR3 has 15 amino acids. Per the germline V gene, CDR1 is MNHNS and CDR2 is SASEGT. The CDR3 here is CASSEMTAENQPQHF. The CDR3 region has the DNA TGTGCCAGCAGTGAAATGACAGCGGAGAATCAGCCCCAGCATTTT.

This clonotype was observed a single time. The CDR3 bases are TGCAGCGTTTTAGGACAGACCTCCTACGAGCAGTACTTC. It codes for CSVLGQTSYEQYF. The genes are TRBV29-1 and TRBJ2-7; D is possibly TRBD1 (6 bases). Between the trimmed V and J ends, which lost 5 bases and 0 bases, there was a span of 11 bases. Per the germline V gene, CDR1 is SQVTM and CDR2 is ANQGSEA. CDR3 length: 13 amino acids.

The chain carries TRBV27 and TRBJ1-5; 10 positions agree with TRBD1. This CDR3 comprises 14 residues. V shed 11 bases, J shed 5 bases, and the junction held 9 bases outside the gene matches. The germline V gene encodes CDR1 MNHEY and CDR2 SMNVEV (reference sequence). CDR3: CAAGTGVSDQPQHF. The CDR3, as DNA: TGTGCCGCTGGGACAGGGGTATCGGATCAGCCCCAGCATTTT.

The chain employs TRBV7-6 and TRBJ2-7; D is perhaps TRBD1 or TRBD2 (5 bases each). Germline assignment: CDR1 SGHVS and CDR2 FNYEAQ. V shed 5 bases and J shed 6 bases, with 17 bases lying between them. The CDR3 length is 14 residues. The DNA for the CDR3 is TGTGCCAGCAGCCTGGGACCGAGCTATGGCGAGCAGTACTTC. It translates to CASSLGPSYGEQYF.

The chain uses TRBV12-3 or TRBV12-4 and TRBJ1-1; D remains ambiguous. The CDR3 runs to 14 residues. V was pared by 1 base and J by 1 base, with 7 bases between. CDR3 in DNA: TGTGCCAGCAGTTTAGGGGAGGGGAACACTGAAGCTTTCTTT. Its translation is CASSLGEGNTEAFF.

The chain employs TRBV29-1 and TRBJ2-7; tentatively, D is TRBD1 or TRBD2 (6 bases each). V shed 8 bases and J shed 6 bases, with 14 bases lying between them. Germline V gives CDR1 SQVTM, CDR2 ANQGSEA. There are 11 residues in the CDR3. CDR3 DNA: TGCAGCCTACTGGAGGGGGTCGAGCAGTACTTC. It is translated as CSLLEGVEQYF.

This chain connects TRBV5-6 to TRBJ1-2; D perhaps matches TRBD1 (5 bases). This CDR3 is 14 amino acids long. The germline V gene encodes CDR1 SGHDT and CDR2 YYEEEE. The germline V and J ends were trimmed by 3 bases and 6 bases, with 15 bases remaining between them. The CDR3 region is CASSSGTAVDGYTF. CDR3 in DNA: TGTGCCAGCAGCTCGGGGACGGCGGTGGATGGCTACACCTTC.

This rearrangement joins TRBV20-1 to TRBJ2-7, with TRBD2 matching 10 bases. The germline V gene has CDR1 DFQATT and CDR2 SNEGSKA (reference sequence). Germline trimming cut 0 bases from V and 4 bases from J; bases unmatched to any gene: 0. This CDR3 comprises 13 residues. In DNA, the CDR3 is TGCAGTGCTAGAGAGACTAGCGGGTACGAGCAGTACTTC. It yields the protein CSARETSGYEQYF.

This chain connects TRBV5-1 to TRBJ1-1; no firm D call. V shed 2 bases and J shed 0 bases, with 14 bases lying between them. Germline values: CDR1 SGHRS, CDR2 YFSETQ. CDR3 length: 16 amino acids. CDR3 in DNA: TGCGCCAGCAGCTTAGACGACGGGAACATGAACACTGAAGCTTTCTTT. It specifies CASSLDDGNMNTEAFF.

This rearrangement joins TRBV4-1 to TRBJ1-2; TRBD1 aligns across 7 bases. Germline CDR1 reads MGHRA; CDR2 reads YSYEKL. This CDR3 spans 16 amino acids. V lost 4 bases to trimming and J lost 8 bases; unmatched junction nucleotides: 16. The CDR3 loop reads CASSPEGLKGAEGYTF. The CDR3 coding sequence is TGCGCCAGCAGCCCAGAGGGGCTGAAGGGGGCTGAGGGCTACACCTTC.

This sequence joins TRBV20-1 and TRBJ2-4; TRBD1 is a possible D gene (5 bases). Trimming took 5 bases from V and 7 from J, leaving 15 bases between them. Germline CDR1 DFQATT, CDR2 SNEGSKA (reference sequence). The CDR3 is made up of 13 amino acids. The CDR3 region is CSAEGPGLNIQYF. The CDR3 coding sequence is TGCAGTGCTGAAGGTCCAGGGTTGAACATTCAGTACTTC.

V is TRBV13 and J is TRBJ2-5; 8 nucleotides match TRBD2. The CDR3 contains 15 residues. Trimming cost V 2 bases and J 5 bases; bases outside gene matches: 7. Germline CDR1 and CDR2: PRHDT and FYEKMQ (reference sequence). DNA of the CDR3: TGTGCCAGCAGCTTAAGAAGCGGGAGTGGGGAGACCCAGTACTTC. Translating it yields CASSLRSGSGETQYF. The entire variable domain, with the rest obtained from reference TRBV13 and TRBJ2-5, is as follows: AAGVIQSPRHLIKEKRETATLKCYPIPRHDTVYWYQQGPGQDPQFLISFYEKMQSDKGSIPDRFSAQQFSDYHSELNMSSLELGDSALYFCASSLRSGSGETQYFGPGTRLLVL.

In nucleotides, the CDR3 is TGCAGCGTTGATCAGGGAACTAACTATGGCTACACCTTC. Its translation is CSVDQGTNYGYTF. The rearrangement joins TRBV29-1 to TRBJ1-2; a possible D gene is TRBD1 (5 bases). The CDR3 sequence is 13 residues long. Trimming removed 3 bases at V and 0 bases at J, with 8 bases between. Germline V lookup: CDR1 SQVTM, CDR2 ANQGSEA.

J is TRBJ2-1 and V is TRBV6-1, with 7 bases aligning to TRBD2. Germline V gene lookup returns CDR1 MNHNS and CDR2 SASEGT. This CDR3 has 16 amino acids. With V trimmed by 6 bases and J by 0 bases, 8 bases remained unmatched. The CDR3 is CASSPTSANSYNEQFF. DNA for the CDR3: TGTGCCAGCAGCCCCACTAGCGCCAACTCCTACAATGAGCAGTTCTTC.

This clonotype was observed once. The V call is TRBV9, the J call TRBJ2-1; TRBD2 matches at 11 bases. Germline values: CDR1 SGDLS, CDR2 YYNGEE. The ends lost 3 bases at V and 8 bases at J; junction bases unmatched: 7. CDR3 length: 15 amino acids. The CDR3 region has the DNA TGTGCCAGCAGCGGCACTAGCGGGAGATGGGATGAGCAGTTCTTC. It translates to CASSGTSGRWDEQFF.

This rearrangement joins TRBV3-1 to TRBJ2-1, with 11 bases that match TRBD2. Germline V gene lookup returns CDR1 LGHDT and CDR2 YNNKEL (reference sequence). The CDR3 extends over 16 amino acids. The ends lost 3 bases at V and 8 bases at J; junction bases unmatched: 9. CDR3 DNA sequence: TGTGCCAGCAGCCATCTCCTAGCGGGAGGCAGGTATGAGCAGTTCTTC. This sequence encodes CASSHLLAGGRYEQFF.

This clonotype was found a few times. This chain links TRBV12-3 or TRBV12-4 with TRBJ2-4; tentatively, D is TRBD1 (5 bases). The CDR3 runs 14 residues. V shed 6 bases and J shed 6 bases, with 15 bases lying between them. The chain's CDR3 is CASSIQGLRNIQYF. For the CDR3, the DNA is TGTGCCAGCAGCATCCAGGGTTTAAGAAACATTCAGTACTTC.

CDR3 in amino acids: CASSLAMRGGSYNEQFF. CDR3 DNA: TGTGCCAGCAGCTTAGCTATGCGGGGGGGCTCCTACAATGAGCAGTTCTTC. The rearrangement joins TRBV7-6 to TRBJ2-1; 9 positions match TRBD2. CDR3 length equals 17 residues. The ends lost 0 bases at V and 0 bases at J; junction bases unmatched: 3. CDR1 and CDR2 from the germline V gene are SGHVS and FNYEAQ.

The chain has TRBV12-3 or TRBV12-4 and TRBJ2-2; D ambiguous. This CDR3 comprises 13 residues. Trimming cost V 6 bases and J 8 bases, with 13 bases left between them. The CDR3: CASSYEPRGELFF. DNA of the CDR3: TGTGCCAGCAGCTATGAACCTAGGGGGGAGCTGTTTTTT.

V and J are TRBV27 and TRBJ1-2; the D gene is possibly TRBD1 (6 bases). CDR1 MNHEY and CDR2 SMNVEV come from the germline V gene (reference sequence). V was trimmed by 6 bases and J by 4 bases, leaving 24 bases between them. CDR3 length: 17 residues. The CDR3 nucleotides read TGTGCCAGCAGCCAAACCGTGTCGGACAGATATGCCTATGGCTACACCTTC. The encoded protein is CASSQTVSDRYAYGYTF.

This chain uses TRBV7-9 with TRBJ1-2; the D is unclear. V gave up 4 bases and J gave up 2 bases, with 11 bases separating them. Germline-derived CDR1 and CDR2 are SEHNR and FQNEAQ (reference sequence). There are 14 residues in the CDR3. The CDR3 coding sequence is TGTGCCAGCAGCTCGTTTGACCTCAACTATGGCTACACCTTC. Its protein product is CASSSFDLNYGYTF.

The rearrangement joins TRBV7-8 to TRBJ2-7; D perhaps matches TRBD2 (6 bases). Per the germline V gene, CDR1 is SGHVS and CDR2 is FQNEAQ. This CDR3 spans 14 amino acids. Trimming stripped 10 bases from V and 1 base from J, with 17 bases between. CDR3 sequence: CATQELALSYEQYF. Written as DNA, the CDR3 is TGTGCCACCCAAGAGCTAGCGCTTTCCTACGAGCAGTACTTC. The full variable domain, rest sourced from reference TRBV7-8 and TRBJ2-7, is GAGVSQSPRYKVAKRGQDVALRCDPISGHVSLFWYQQALGQGPEFLTYFQNEAQLDKSGLPSDRFFAERPEGSVSTLKIQRTQQEDSAVYLCATQELALSYEQYFGPGTRLTVT.